This entry lists 6 T cell receptor beta chains sequenced from one sample in a study of blood T cell repertoires in COVID-19. Some clones are missing from TCRdb's copy, which holds only in-frame ones; the method was immunoSEQ multiplex PCR. Among some 140,000 clones listed, about 85% were seen once. Specimen: peripheral blood. These receptors all stem from a man in his sixties with COVID-19, enrolled during active disease.

This clone was counted a single time. This chain connects TRBV5-6 to TRBJ2-1; D may be TRBD1 (6 bases). CDR1 and CDR2 (germline): SGHDT, YYEEEE. The CDR3 consists of 16 residues. The V end was cut by 2 bases, the J end by 2 bases, with 14 bases between. CDR3 bases: TGTGCCAGCAGCTTACGAACAGGGAGCGCCTACAATGAGCAGTTCTTC. Its translation: CASSLRTGSAYNEQFF.

The V and J genes are TRBV19 and TRBJ1-6; 8 bases align to TRBD1. The CDR3 has 14 residues. V lost 6 bases to trimming and J lost 6 bases; unmatched junction nucleotides: 4. CDR1 and CDR2 (germline): LNHDA, SQIVND (reference sequence). CDR3 nucleotides: TGTGCCAGTAGGACGACAGGGGCTAATTCACCCCTCCACTTT. Its translation: CASRTTGANSPLHF.

The chain recombines TRBV28 with TRBJ2-7, with TRBD1 identical over 9 bases. Germline assignment: CDR1 MDHEN and CDR2 SYDVKM. The CDR3 runs 14 residues. Trimming removed 6 bases from V and 2 bases from J; junction bases left unmatched: 5. CDR3 nucleotide sequence: TGTGCCAGCAGGGGACAGGGTATAACCTACGAGCAGTACTTC. It codes for CASRGQGITYEQYF.

The gene calls are TRBV7-2 and TRBJ2-1; 12 bases align to TRBD2. CDR1 and CDR2 from the germline V gene are SGHTA and FQGNSA. V dropped 5 bases and J dropped 5; count of bases not matched to a gene: 7. This CDR3 has 16 amino acids. The CDR3 sequence: CASSPRTSGTNNEQFF. The CDR3 bases are TGTGCCAGCAGCCCGAGGACTAGCGGGACCAACAATGAGCAGTTCTTC.

The rearrangement uses TRBV24-1 and TRBJ2-3, with TRBD2 matching 10 bases. The CDR3 sequence is 14 residues long. Germline loops: CDR1 KGHDR, CDR2 SFDVKD. V lost 6 bases and J lost 4; bases outside the gene matches: 3. CDR3 region: CATSLAGVADTQYF. The CDR3 bases are TGTGCCACCAGTCTAGCGGGAGTTGCAGATACGCAGTATTTT.

The gene calls are TRBV19 and TRBJ1-1, with 7 positions matching TRBD1. The V gene end was trimmed by 1 base and the J gene end by 1 base; junction bases not matched to a gene: 3. The CDR3 consists of 15 residues. The germline CDR1 and CDR2 sequences are LNHDA and SQIVND (reference sequence). The CDR3 DNA sequence: TGTGCCAGTAGTATAGTCTCAGGGGGGAACACTGAAGCTTTCTTT. Its protein product is CASSIVSGGNTEAFF.